These T cell receptor beta chains were read from a single sample in a study of blood T cell repertoires in COVID-19. TCRdb's copy holds only in-frame clones and misses some; the assay was immunoSEQ multiplex PCR. The table includes about 430,000 clones, roughly 84% detected once. Sequenced input: PBMCs or T cells enriched from blood (not recorded which). Receptors originate from a woman aged 18 to 35 who had been exposed to COVID-19. Each CDR3 is given with its conserved first and last residue. A D gene is named only where the DNA matches it firmly. Where a row states a size, it is once, few, many or the class of an expanded clone; other rows omit it.

d_call: TRBD2
j_call: TRBJ2-3
v_call: TRBV4-2
clone_size: -
cdr3_nt: TGTGCCAGCAGCACCGGGACTAGCGGGAAGCAGTATTTT
cdr3_aa: CASSTGTSGKQYF

d_call: TRBD2
j_call: TRBJ2-2
v_call: TRBV4-3
clone_size: -
cdr3_nt: TGCGCCAGCAGCCAAGATATGCTAGCGGGGAGATACACCGGGGAGCTGTTTTTT
cdr3_aa: CASSQDMLAGRYTGELFF

d_call: TRBD2
j_call: TRBJ2-7
v_call: TRBV5-1
clone_size: -
cdr3_nt: TGCGCCAGCAGCAAGACTAGCGGGACTTACGAGCAGTACTTC
cdr3_aa: CASSKTSGTYEQYF

d_call: -
j_call: TRBJ1-1
v_call: TRBV7-2
clone_size: few
cdr3_nt: TGTGCCAGCAGCTTAGACAGGGACACTGAAGCTTTCTTT
cdr3_aa: CASSLDRDTEAFF

d_call: -
j_call: TRBJ2-7
v_call: TRBV20-1
clone_size: -
cdr3_nt: TGCAGTGCTAGTTTAACGAGAAGGAGCTCCTACGAGCAGTACTTC
cdr3_aa: CSASLTRRSSYEQYF

d_call: -
j_call: TRBJ1-5
v_call: TRBV2
clone_size: -
cdr3_nt: TGTGCCAGCATAAACGAGGCGAATCAGCCCCAGCATTTT
cdr3_aa: CASINEANQPQHF

d_call: TRBD1
j_call: TRBJ1-4
v_call: TRBV2
clone_size: -
cdr3_nt: TGTGCCAGCGCGGGACAGCGTAATGAAAAACTGTTTTTT
cdr3_aa: CASAGQRNEKLFF

d_call: -
j_call: TRBJ2-7
v_call: TRBV28
clone_size: -
cdr3_nt: TGTGCCAGCAGTTTAGAGGGCTACGAGCAGTACTTC
cdr3_aa: CASSLEGYEQYF

d_call: -
j_call: TRBJ2-5
v_call: TRBV6-2/TRBV6-3
clone_size: once
cdr3_nt: TGTGCCAGCAGTTCCTCCTTGACAGTGGGGGAGACCCAGTACTTC
cdr3_aa: CASSSSLTVGETQYF

d_call: TRBD1
j_call: TRBJ1-2
v_call: TRBV14
clone_size: -
cdr3_nt: TGTGCCAGCAGCCAAGCGGACAGGGGAAAATATGGCTACACCTTC
cdr3_aa: CASSQADRGKYGYTF

d_call: TRBD1
j_call: TRBJ1-1
v_call: TRBV19
clone_size: -
cdr3_nt: TGTGCCAGTAGTAGTCCGGGACAGGGGGGAATCGGAGCTTTCTTT
cdr3_aa: CASSSPGQGGIGAFF

d_call: -
j_call: TRBJ1-1
v_call: TRBV7-2
clone_size: -
cdr3_nt: TGTGCCAGCAGCGGAGGGCGGAACACTGAAGCTTTCTTT
cdr3_aa: CASSGGRNTEAFF

d_call: TRBD2
j_call: TRBJ2-3
v_call: TRBV7-8
clone_size: -
cdr3_nt: TGTGCCAGCAGCTTAGGCCAGGTAGCGGGGAGCACAGATACGCAGTATTTT
cdr3_aa: CASSLGQVAGSTDTQYF

d_call: TRBD1
j_call: TRBJ2-5
v_call: TRBV7-3
clone_size: -
cdr3_nt: TGTGCCAGCAGCTCGGGACAGGGGGAGACCCAGTACTTC
cdr3_aa: CASSSGQGETQYF

d_call: TRBD1
j_call: TRBJ1-4
v_call: TRBV29-1
clone_size: -
cdr3_nt: TGCAGCGGGGGACAGGGGGCGGATGAAAAACTGTTTTTT
cdr3_aa: CSGGQGADEKLFF

d_call: -
j_call: TRBJ2-5
v_call: TRBV18
clone_size: -
cdr3_nt: TGTGCCAGCTCACCACCGAGCCAAGAGACCCAGTACTTC
cdr3_aa: CASSPPSQETQYF

d_call: -
j_call: TRBJ2-5
v_call: TRBV9
clone_size: -
cdr3_nt: TGTGCCAGCAGCCCAAGAGGACAAAACCAAGAGACCCAGTACTTC
cdr3_aa: CASSPRGQNQETQYF

d_call: TRBD1
j_call: TRBJ2-1
v_call: TRBV4-1
clone_size: once
cdr3_nt: TGCGCCAGCAGCCAAGATTTTTGGGGACAGGGACTCTACAATGAGCAGTTCTTC
cdr3_aa: CASSQDFWGQGLYNEQFF

d_call: -
j_call: TRBJ1-4
v_call: TRBV6-1
clone_size: -
cdr3_nt: TGTGCCAGCAGTGAAAGGCGGAGGGGATGGTTGGATGAAAAACTGTTTTTT
cdr3_aa: CASSERRRGWLDEKLFF

d_call: -
j_call: TRBJ2-7
v_call: TRBV7-9
clone_size: -
cdr3_nt: TGTGCCAGCAGCGGTACAGGAGCCAACTACGAGCAGTACTTC
cdr3_aa: CASSGTGANYEQYF

d_call: -
j_call: TRBJ1-1
v_call: TRBV3-1/TRBV3-2
clone_size: -
cdr3_nt: TGTGCCAGCAGCCCTAGCGCCCGGGAAGCTTTCTTT
cdr3_aa: CASSPSAREAFF

d_call: TRBD1
j_call: TRBJ2-5
v_call: TRBV28
clone_size: -
cdr3_nt: TGTGCCAGCAGTACGAACGGACAGGGGGCGGGAGAGACCCAGTACTTC
cdr3_aa: CASSTNGQGAGETQYF

d_call: -
j_call: TRBJ2-2
v_call: TRBV5-6
clone_size: -
cdr3_nt: TGTGCCAGCAGCTCGGCAGGCAACACCGGGGAGCTGTTTTTT
cdr3_aa: CASSSAGNTGELFF

d_call: -
j_call: TRBJ2-2
v_call: TRBV18
clone_size: -
cdr3_nt: TGTGCCAGCTCACCACTCCTTTCGGACACCGGGGAGCTGTTTTTT
cdr3_aa: CASSPLLSDTGELFF

d_call: -
j_call: TRBJ2-1
v_call: TRBV27
clone_size: -
cdr3_nt: TGTGCCACCACCGTCGGCGGGAATAACAATGAGCAGTTCTTC
cdr3_aa: CATTVGGNNNEQFF

d_call: -
j_call: TRBJ2-1
v_call: TRBV6-5
clone_size: few
cdr3_nt: TGTGCCAGCAGTTCCGGACTACTCGGGGAGCAGTTCTTC
cdr3_aa: CASSSGLLGEQFF

d_call: -
j_call: TRBJ2-3
v_call: TRBV5-4
clone_size: -
cdr3_nt: TGTGCCAGCAGCTCCCCGGCGGGGGCAGGAGATACGCAGTATTTT
cdr3_aa: CASSSPAGAGDTQYF

d_call: -
j_call: TRBJ2-7
v_call: TRBV5-5
clone_size: -
cdr3_nt: TGTGCCAGCAGCTTGTGGACGGAAAGGGGGTGGCGGCAGTACTTC
cdr3_aa: CASSLWTERGWRQYF

d_call: -
j_call: TRBJ1-5
v_call: TRBV9
clone_size: few
cdr3_nt: TGTGCCAGCAGTGGTTCCACGGGCAATCAGCCCCAGCATTTT
cdr3_aa: CASSGSTGNQPQHF